This TCR beta chain originates from a study of blood T cell repertoires in COVID-19. Original data processing: Nucleated cell counts were estimated from reference gene primer amplification. Profiling relied on immunoSEQ multiplex PCR, and the TCRdb table lists in-frame clones only, not all of them. Clonal size and the V and J genes are those of that table, whereas D and trimming came from the DNA. The sample lists 310,000 or so clones, 87% occurring once. The sequence was collected from a man aged 50-60 years with active or convalescent COVID-19. Sequenced: peripheral blood.

The CDR3 region has the DNA TGTGCCTGGAGTGTGGCAGGGCATCAGCCCCAGCATTTT. Protein product: CAWSVAGHQPQHF. The chain combines TRBV30 with TRBJ1-5; D may be TRBD1 (5 bases). The V gene lost 0 bases and the J gene lost 5 bases, with 8 bases spanning the gap. The CDR3 covers 13 residues. Germline V gene sequence: CDR1 GTSNPN, CDR2 SVGIG (reference sequence).